This T cell receptor beta chain comes out of a study of T cell clonality in common variable immunodeficiency. Study results and limitations: Repertoire-complication correlations in CVID were limited by patient heterogeneity. Compared with controls, CVID subjects had fewer shared TCRbeta clones.

This CDR3 contains 15 residues. Trimming removed 0 bases from V and 0 bases from J, with 8 bases in between. Per the germline V gene, CDR1 is SGHNT and CDR2 is YYREEE (reference sequence). Equal genomic DNA amounts from CVID and control samples were sequenced. Repertoires were generated with immunoSEQ multiplex PCR, while TCRdb's copy carries only in-frame clones and drops some. Singletons are absent from the sample, which has 40,000 to 50,000 clones. This clone has at least ten counts. The antigen remains undetermined. The read halts 3 residues ahead of the CDR3 end, with the missing end drawn from the germline J gene.

V usage is TRBV5-4 and J usage is TRBJ2-3; D unresolved. Material: peripheral blood mononuclear cells. This clonotype originated in a person aged 18 to 75 in good health. This CDR3 reads CASSLEVVSTDTQYF. Partial CDR3 DNA: TGTGCCAGCAGCTTGGAAGTAGTTAGCACAGATACG.